This is a list of T cell receptor beta chains from one sample in a study of identical twins. MiXCR, run by TCRdb on the 5' RACE reads, gives a single entry per CDR3 protein. In the table there are about 890,000 distinct CDR3 sequences, 9% to 15% of which are singletons. These data also formed part of another study, on yellow fever vaccine responses in identical twins.

The sample was PBMCs. The receptors originated from a woman between 18 and 29 years old in good health. CDR3s include the opening cysteine and the closing phenylalanine or tryptophan. The D gene is left open where the match is weak. Clone size is given for some rows only: seen once, a few or many times, or a class if the clone is expanded.

D gene: -; clone size: -; V gene: TRBV29-1; J gene: TRBJ2-1; CDR3 protein: CSVELAASSYNEQFF; CDR3 DNA: TGCAGCGTTGAATTAGCGGCGAGCTCCTACAATGAGCAGTTCTTC
D gene: -; clone size: -; V gene: TRBV7-9; J gene: TRBJ2-7; CDR3 protein: CASSPQAPFLTYEQYF; CDR3 DNA: TGTGCCAGCAGCCCACAAGCTCCCTTTCTGACCTACGAGCAGTACTTC
D gene: -; clone size: many; V gene: TRBV5-1; J gene: TRBJ2-1; CDR3 protein: CASSLAGSDYNEQFF; CDR3 DNA: TGCGCCAGCAGCTTGGCAGGGTCGGACTACAATGAGCAGTTCTTC
D gene: -; clone size: few; V gene: TRBV7-9; J gene: TRBJ2-1; CDR3 protein: CASSPDKWEYNEQFF; CDR3 DNA: TGTGCCAGCAGCCCCGACAAGTGGGAATACAATGAGCAGTTCTTC
D gene: TRBD2; clone size: -; V gene: TRBV10-2; J gene: TRBJ2-4; CDR3 protein: CASSLGLAGGQGIQYF; CDR3 DNA: TGCGCCAGCAGCTTAGGACTAGCGGGAGGGCAGGGCATTCAGTACTTC
D gene: TRBD1; clone size: few; V gene: TRBV25-1; J gene: TRBJ1-1; CDR3 protein: CASGGQAYTEAFF; CDR3 DNA: TGTGCCAGCGGGGGACAGGCGTACACTGAAGCTTTCTTT
D gene: -; clone size: -; V gene: TRBV2; J gene: TRBJ1-5; CDR3 protein: CASSSLPGDQPQHF; CDR3 DNA: TGTGCCAGCAGTTCCCTTCCGGGGGATCAGCCCCAGCATTTT
D gene: TRBD1; clone size: few; V gene: TRBV6-5; J gene: TRBJ1-2; CDR3 protein: CASSHRQGLYGYTF; CDR3 DNA: TGTGCCAGCAGTCACCGACAGGGATTGTATGGCTACACCTTC
D gene: -; clone size: few; V gene: TRBV12-3/TRBV12-4; J gene: TRBJ2-1; CDR3 protein: CASSGTERSSYNEQFF; CDR3 DNA: TGTGCCAGCAGTGGAACTGAGCGGAGCTCCTACAATGAGCAGTTCTTC
D gene: -; clone size: -; V gene: TRBV15; J gene: TRBJ2-2; CDR3 protein: CATSDTPSPYRRVSGELFF; CDR3 DNA: TGTGCCACCAGTGACACACCCTCCCCGTATCGCAGGGTTTCCGGGGAGCTGTTTTTT
D gene: -; clone size: few; V gene: TRBV5-1; J gene: TRBJ1-4; CDR3 protein: CASSRTLTAQATNEKLFF; CDR3 DNA: TGCGCCAGCAGCAGAACTTTGACAGCTCAAGCAACTAATGAAAAACTGTTTTTT
D gene: TRBD2; clone size: -; V gene: TRBV28; J gene: TRBJ2-1; CDR3 protein: CASTIAGDEQFF; CDR3 DNA: TGTGCCAGCACCATAGCGGGAGATGAGCAGTTCTTC
D gene: TRBD1; clone size: few; V gene: TRBV6-2/TRBV6-3; J gene: TRBJ2-7; CDR3 protein: CAITGRDSSYEQYF; CDR3 DNA: TGTGCCATAACTGGCCGGGACAGCTCCTACGAGCAGTACTTC
D gene: TRBD1; clone size: -; V gene: TRBV6-1; J gene: TRBJ2-7; CDR3 protein: CASSRRQGSGYEQYF; CDR3 DNA: TGTGCCAGCAGTCGGAGACAGGGTTCCGGCTACGAGCAGTACTTC
D gene: -; clone size: few; V gene: TRBV20-1; J gene: TRBJ2-1; CDR3 protein: CSARGSGSANEQFF; CDR3 DNA: TGCAGTGCTAGGGGCTCCGGGAGCGCCAATGAGCAGTTCTTC
D gene: TRBD2; clone size: few; V gene: TRBV28; J gene: TRBJ2-1; CDR3 protein: CASSFGTRTQFF; CDR3 DNA: TGTGCCAGCAGTTTCGGGACTAGAACTCAGTTCTTC
D gene: -; clone size: few; V gene: TRBV7-6; J gene: TRBJ2-1; CDR3 protein: CASSPDSWSSYNEQFF; CDR3 DNA: TGTGCCAGCAGCCCCGATTCCTGGAGCTCCTACAATGAGCAGTTCTTC
D gene: -; clone size: many; V gene: TRBV28; J gene: TRBJ1-4; CDR3 protein: CASSFREKLFF; CDR3 DNA: TGTGCCAGCAGTTTTAGGGAAAAACTGTTTTTT
D gene: TRBD2; clone size: -; V gene: TRBV3-1; J gene: TRBJ2-3; CDR3 protein: CASSQVGLAGADTQYF; CDR3 DNA: TGTGCCAGCAGCCAAGTTGGACTAGCGGGGGCAGATACGCAGTATTTT
D gene: -; clone size: few; V gene: TRBV11-2; J gene: TRBJ2-2; CDR3 protein: CASSLGVWGGANTGELFF; CDR3 DNA: TGTGCCAGCAGCTTGGGGGTCTGGGGCGGGGCGAACACCGGGGAGCTGTTTTTT
D gene: TRBD2; clone size: -; V gene: TRBV7-2; J gene: TRBJ2-2; CDR3 protein: CASSKTSGSPGELFF; CDR3 DNA: TGTGCCAGCAGCAAGACTAGCGGGAGCCCCGGGGAGCTGTTTTTT
D gene: TRBD2; clone size: few; V gene: TRBV7-7; J gene: TRBJ2-2; CDR3 protein: CASSLQSGKNTGELFF; CDR3 DNA: TGTGCCAGCAGCTTACAGAGCGGGAAGAACACCGGGGAGCTGTTTTTT
D gene: -; clone size: -; V gene: TRBV10-3; J gene: TRBJ2-5; CDR3 protein: CAISSGTGSQETQYF; CDR3 DNA: TGTGCCATCAGCTCCGGGACCGGTTCACAAGAGACCCAGTACTTC
D gene: -; clone size: -; V gene: TRBV6-5; J gene: TRBJ1-1; CDR3 protein: CASSYEGRRRNTEAFF; CDR3 DNA: TGTGCCAGCAGTTACGAGGGGCGCAGAAGGAACACTGAAGCTTTCTTT
D gene: -; clone size: few; V gene: TRBV12-3/TRBV12-4; J gene: TRBJ2-5; CDR3 protein: CASSIRDYQETQYF; CDR3 DNA: TGTGCCAGCAGTATCCGGGACTACCAAGAGACCCAGTACTTC
D gene: -; clone size: few; V gene: TRBV3-1; J gene: TRBJ1-1; CDR3 protein: CASSQVAGYSFF; CDR3 DNA: TGTGCCAGCAGCCAAGTCGCAGGCTACTCTTTCTTT
D gene: TRBD1; clone size: few; V gene: TRBV5-1; J gene: TRBJ2-5; CDR3 protein: CASSKSGQWETQYF; CDR3 DNA: TGCGCCAGCAGCAAATCGGGACAGTGGGAGACCCAGTACTTC
D gene: TRBD1; clone size: few; V gene: TRBV29-1; J gene: TRBJ2-3; CDR3 protein: CSGLQGRISTDTQYF; CDR3 DNA: TGCAGCGGTTTACAGGGGAGAATTAGCACAGATACGCAGTATTTT
D gene: TRBD2; clone size: -; V gene: TRBV7-2; J gene: TRBJ2-3; CDR3 protein: CASSLMTSGSTDTQYF; CDR3 DNA: TGTGCCAGCAGCCTGATGACTAGCGGGAGCACAGATACGCAGTATTTT
D gene: TRBD1; clone size: few; V gene: TRBV18; J gene: TRBJ2-5; CDR3 protein: CASSLDRMETQYF; CDR3 DNA: TGTGCCAGCTCCTTGGACAGGATGGAGACCCAGTACTTC
D gene: -; clone size: -; V gene: TRBV4-2; J gene: TRBJ2-3; CDR3 protein: CASSQSGVSDTQYF; CDR3 DNA: TGTGCCAGCAGCCAATCGGGAGTCTCAGATACGCAGTATTTT
D gene: TRBD2; clone size: -; V gene: TRBV12-3/TRBV12-4; J gene: TRBJ2-7; CDR3 protein: CASRGGVGEQYF; CDR3 DNA: TGTGCCAGCAGGGGAGGGGTCGGCGAGCAGTACTTC
D gene: TRBD2; clone size: -; V gene: TRBV12-3/TRBV12-4; J gene: TRBJ2-2; CDR3 protein: CASSLWGGTGELFF; CDR3 DNA: TGTGCCAGCAGTTTGTGGGGGGGCACCGGGGAGCTGTTTTTT
D gene: -; clone size: -; V gene: TRBV4-1; J gene: TRBJ2-5; CDR3 protein: CASSQFLVGEETQYF; CDR3 DNA: TGCGCCAGCAGCCAATTTCTGGTAGGAGAAGAGACCCAGTACTTC
D gene: -; clone size: once; V gene: TRBV15; J gene: TRBJ2-2; CDR3 protein: CATSRVVRNTGELFF; CDR3 DNA: TGTGCCACCAGCAGAGTTGTGCGGAACACCGGGGAGCTGTTTTTT
D gene: -; clone size: few; V gene: TRBV20-1; J gene: TRBJ1-1; CDR3 protein: CSALIRGVGEAFF; CDR3 DNA: TGCAGTGCTTTGATCAGGGGTGTCGGTGAAGCTTTCTTT
D gene: TRBD1; clone size: few; V gene: TRBV9; J gene: TRBJ2-3; CDR3 protein: CASSVVGTGADTQYF; CDR3 DNA: TGTGCCAGCAGCGTAGTCGGGACAGGGGCAGATACGCAGTATTTT
D gene: -; clone size: -; V gene: TRBV25-1; J gene: TRBJ2-2; CDR3 protein: CASSALLAGELFF; CDR3 DNA: TGTGCCAGCAGTGCTCTCCTGGCTGGGGAGCTGTTTTTT
D gene: -; clone size: few; V gene: TRBV10-3; J gene: TRBJ2-3; CDR3 protein: CAISPTPGSIDTQYF; CDR3 DNA: TGTGCCATCAGTCCCACCCCGGGCTCTATAGATACGCAGTATTTT